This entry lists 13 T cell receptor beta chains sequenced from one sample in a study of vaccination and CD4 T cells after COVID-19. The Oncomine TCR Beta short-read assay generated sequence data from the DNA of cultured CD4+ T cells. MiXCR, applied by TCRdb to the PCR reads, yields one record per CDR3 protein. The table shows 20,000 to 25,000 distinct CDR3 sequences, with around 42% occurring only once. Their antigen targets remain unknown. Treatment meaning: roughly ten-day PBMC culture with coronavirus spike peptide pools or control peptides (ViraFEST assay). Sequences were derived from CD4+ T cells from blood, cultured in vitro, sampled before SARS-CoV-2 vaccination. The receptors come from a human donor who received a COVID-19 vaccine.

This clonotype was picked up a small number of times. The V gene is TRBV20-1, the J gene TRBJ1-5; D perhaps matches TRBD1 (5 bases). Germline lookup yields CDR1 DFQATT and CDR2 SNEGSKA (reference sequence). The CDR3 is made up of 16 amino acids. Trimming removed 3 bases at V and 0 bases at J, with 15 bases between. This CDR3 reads CSARGDERHSNQPQHF. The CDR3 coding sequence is TGCAGTGCTAGGGGGGACGAGAGGCATAGCAATCAGCCCCAGCATTTT.

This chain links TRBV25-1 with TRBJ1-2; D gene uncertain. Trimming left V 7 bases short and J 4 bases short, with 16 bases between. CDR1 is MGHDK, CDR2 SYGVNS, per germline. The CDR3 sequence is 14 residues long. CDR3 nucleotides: TGTGCCAGCACCCCCGCGGGAGCTATCTATGGCTACACCTTC. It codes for CASTPAGAIYGYTF.

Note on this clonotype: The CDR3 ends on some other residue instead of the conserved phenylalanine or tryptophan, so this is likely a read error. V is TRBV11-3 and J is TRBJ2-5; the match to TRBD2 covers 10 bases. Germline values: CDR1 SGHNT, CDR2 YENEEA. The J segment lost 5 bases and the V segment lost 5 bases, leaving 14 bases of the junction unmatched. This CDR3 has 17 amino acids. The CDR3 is CASSESAGLANTETQYL. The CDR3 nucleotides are TGTGCCAGCAGCGAAAGTGCGGGACTAGCGAATACGGAGACCCAGTACCTC.

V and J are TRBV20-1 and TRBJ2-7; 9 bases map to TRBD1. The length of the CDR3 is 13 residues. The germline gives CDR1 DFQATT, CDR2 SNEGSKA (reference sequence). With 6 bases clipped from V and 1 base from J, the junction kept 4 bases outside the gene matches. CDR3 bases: TGCAGTGCAGGGACAGGGATTTCCTACGAGCAGTACTTC. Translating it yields CSAGTGISYEQYF.

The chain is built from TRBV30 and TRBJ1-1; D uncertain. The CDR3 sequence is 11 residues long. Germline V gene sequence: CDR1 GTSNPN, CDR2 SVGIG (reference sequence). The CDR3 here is CGLEYRLEAFF. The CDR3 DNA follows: TGTGGCCTGGAATACCGTCTGGAAGCTTTCTTT.

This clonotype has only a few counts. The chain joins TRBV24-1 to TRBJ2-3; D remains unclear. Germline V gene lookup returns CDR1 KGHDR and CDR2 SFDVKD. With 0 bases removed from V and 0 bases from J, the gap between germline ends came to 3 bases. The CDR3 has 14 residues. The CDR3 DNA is TGTGCCACCAGTGATTTGACTAGCACAGATACGCAGTATTTT. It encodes CATSDLTSTDTQYF.

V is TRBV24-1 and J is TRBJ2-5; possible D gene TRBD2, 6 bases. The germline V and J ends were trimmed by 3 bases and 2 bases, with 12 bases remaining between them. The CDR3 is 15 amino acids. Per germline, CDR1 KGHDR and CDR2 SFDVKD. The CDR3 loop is CATSDPGTAQETQYF. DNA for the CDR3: TGTGCCACCAGTGATCCGGGGACTGCGCAAGAGACCCAGTACTTC.

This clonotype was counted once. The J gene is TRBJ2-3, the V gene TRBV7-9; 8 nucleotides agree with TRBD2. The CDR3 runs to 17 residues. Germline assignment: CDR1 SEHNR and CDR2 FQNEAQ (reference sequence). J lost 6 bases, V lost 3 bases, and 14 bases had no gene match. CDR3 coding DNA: TGTGCCAGCAGCTTCGGTAGCGGGGATCTTAAAACCGATACGCAGTATTTT. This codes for CASSFGSGDLKTDTQYF.

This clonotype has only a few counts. As DNA, the CDR3 is TGTGCAAGTCGTCTTAGCGGGGGGGTCTACGAGCAGTACTTC. Translation: CASRLSGGVYEQYF. The genes are TRBV12-2 and TRBJ2-7; TRBD1, the D gene given by the table, was not confirmed from the DNA. TRBV12-2 is classified as a pseudogene. The CDR3 consists of 14 residues.

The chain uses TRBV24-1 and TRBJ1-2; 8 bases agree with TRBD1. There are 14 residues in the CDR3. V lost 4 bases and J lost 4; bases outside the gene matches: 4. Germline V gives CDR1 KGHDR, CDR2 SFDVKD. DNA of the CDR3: TGTGCCACCAGTGACCCGGACAGGGTCTATGGCTACACCTTC. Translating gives CATSDPDRVYGYTF.

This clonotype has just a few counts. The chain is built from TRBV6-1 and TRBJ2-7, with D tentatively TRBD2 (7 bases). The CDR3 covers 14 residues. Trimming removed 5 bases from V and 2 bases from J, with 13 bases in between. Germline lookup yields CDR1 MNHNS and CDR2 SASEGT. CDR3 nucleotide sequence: TGTGCCAGCAGTCCGGCGGGGGCGACCTACGAGCAGTACTTC. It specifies CASSPAGATYEQYF.

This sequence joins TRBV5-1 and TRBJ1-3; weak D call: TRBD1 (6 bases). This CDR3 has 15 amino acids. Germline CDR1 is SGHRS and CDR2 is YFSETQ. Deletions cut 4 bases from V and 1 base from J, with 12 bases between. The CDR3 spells CASSNPGQSGNTIYF. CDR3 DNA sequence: TGCGCCAGCAGCAACCCAGGACAGTCTGGAAACACCATATATTTT.

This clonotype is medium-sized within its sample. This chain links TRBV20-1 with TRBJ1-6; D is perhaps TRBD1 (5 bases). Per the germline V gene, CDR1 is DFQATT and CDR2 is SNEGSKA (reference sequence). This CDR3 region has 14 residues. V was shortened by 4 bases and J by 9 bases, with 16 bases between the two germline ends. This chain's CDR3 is CSAKGWGQRSPLHF. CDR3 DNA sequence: TGCAGTGCTAAGGGCTGGGGCCAGCGTTCACCCCTCCACTTT.